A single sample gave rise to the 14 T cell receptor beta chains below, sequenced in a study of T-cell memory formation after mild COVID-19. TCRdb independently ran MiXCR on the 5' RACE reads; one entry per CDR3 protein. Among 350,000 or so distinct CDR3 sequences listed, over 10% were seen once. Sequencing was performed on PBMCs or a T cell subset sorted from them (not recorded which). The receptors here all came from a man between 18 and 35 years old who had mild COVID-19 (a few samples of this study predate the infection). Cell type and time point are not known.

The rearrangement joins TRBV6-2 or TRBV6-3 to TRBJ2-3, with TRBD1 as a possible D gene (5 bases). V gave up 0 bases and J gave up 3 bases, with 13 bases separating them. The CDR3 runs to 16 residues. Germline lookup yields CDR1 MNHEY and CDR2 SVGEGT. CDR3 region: CASSYSAVTGTDTQYF. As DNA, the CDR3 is TGTGCCAGCAGTTACTCGGCCGTAACAGGAACAGATACGCAGTATTTT.

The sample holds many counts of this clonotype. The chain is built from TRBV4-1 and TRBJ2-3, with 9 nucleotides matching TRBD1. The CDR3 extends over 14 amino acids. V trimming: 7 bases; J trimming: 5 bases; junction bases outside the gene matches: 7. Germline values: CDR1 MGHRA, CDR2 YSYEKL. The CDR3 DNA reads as TGCGCCAGCAACTCACAGGGGGCTAAAGATACGCAGTATTTT. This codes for CASNSQGAKDTQYF.

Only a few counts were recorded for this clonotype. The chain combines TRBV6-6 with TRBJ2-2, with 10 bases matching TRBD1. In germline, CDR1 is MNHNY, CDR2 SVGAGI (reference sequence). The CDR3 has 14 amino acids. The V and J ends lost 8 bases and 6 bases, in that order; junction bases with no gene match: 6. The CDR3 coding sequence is TGTGCCAGCGGGGGACAGGGGCTGGCCGGGGAGCTGTTTTTT. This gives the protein CASGGQGLAGELFF.

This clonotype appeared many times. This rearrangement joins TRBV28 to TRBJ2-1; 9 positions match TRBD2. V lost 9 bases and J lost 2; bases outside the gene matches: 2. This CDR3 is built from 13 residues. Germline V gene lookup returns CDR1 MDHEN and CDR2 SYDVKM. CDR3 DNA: TGTGCCAGTTCTAGCGGGGCCTACAATGAGCAGTTCTTC. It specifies CASSSGAYNEQFF.

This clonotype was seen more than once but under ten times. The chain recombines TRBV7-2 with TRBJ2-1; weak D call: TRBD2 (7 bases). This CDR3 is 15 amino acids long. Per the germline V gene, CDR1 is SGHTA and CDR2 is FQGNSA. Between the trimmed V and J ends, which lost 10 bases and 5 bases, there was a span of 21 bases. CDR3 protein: CATQEGGLPHNEQFF. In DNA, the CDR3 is TGTGCCACCCAAGAAGGGGGACTACCCCACAATGAGCAGTTCTTC.

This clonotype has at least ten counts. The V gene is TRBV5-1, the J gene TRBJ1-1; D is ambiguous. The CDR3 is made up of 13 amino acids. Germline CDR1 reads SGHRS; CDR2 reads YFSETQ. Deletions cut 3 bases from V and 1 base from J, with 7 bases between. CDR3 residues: CASSSGWNTEAFF. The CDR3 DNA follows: TGCGCCAGCAGCTCGGGGTGGAACACTGAAGCTTTCTTT.

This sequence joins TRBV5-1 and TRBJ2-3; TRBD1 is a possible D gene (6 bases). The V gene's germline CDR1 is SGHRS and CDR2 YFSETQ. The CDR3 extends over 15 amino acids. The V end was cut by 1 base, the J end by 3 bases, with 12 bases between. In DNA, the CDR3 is TGCGCCAGCAGCTTGATAAAAGGGGGTACAGATACGCAGTATTTT. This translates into CASSLIKGGTDTQYF.

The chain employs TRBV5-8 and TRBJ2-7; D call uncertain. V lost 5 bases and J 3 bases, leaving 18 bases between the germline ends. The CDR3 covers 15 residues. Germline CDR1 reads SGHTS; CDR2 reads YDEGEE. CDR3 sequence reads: CASSHPWRSFYEQYF. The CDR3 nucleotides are TGTGCCAGCAGTCACCCGTGGCGTTCGTTCTACGAGCAGTACTTC. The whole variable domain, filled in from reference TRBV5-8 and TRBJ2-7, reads EAGVTQSPTHLIKTRGQQATLRCSPISGHTSVYWYQQALGLGLQFLLWYDEGEERNRGNFPPRFSGRQFPNYSSELNVNALELEDSALYLCASSHPWRSFYEQYFGPGTRLTVT.

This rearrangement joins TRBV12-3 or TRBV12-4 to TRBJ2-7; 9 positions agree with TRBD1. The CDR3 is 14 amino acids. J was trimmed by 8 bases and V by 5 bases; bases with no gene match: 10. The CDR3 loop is CASSPRDRAKKQYF. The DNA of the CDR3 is TGTGCCAGCAGTCCCCGGGACAGGGCTAAGAAGCAGTACTTC.

CDR3 region: CSARGAGSHEQYF. For the CDR3, the DNA is TGCAGTGCTAGGGGGGCAGGGTCCCACGAGCAGTACTTC. This chain connects TRBV20-1 to TRBJ2-7; the D gene is possibly TRBD1 (6 bases). CDR1 and CDR2 from the germline V gene are DFQATT and SNEGSKA (reference sequence). V was clipped by 3 bases and J by 5 bases, with 14 bases between them. The CDR3 is made up of 13 amino acids.

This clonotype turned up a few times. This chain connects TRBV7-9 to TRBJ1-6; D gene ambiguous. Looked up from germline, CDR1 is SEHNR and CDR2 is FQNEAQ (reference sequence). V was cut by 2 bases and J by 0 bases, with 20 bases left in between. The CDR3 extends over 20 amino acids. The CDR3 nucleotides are TGTGCCAGCAGCTTAAAGCGGTCGGGCGGGAGCTACTCCTATAATTCACCCCTCCACTTT. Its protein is CASSLKRSGGSYSYNSPLHF. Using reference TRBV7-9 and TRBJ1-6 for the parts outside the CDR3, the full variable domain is DTGVSQNPRHKITKRGQNVTFRCDPISEHNRLYWYRQTLGQGPEFLTYFQNEAQLEKSRLLSDRFSAERPKGSFSTLEIQRTEQGDSAMYLCASSLKRSGGSYSYNSPLHFGNGTRLTVT.

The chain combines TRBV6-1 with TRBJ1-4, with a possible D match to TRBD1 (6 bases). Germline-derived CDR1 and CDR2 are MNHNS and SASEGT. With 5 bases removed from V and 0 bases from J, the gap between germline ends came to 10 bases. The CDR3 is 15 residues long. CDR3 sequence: CASSSRTATNEKLFF. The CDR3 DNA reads TGTGCCAGCAGTTCCCGGACAGCAACTAATGAAAAACTGTTTTTT.

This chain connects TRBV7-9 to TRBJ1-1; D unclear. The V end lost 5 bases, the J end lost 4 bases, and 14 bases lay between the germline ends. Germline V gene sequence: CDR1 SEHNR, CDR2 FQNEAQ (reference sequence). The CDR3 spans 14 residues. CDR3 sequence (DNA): TGTGCCAGCAGCCCGCCAGTGTTTCGCACTGAAGCTTTCTTT. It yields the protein CASSPPVFRTEAFF.

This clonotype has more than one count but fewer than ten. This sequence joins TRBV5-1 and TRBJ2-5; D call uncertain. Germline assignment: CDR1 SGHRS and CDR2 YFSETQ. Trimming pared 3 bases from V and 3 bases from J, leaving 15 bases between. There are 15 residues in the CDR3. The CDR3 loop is CASSWARSREETQYF. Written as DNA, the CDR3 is TGCGCCAGCAGCTGGGCAAGGTCACGGGAAGAGACCCAGTACTTC.